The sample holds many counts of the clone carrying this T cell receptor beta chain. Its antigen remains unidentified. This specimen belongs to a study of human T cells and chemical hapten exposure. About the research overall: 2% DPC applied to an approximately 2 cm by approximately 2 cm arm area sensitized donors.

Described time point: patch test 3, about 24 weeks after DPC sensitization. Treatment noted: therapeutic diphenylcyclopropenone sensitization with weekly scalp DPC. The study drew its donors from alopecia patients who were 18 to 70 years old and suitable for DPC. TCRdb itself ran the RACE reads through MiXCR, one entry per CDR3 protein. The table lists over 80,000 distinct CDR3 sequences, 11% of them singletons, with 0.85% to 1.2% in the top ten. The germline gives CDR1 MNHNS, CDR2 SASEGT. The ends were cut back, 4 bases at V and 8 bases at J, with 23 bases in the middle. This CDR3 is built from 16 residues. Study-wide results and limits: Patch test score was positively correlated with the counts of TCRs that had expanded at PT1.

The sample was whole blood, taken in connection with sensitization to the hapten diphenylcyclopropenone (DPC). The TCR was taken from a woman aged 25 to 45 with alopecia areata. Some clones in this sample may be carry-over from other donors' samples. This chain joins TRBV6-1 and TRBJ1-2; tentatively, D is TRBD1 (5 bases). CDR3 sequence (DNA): TGTGCCAGCAGTGGCTCGCTCAGGGCGTCTCTTAGCGGCTACACCTTC. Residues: CASSGSLRASLSGYTF.